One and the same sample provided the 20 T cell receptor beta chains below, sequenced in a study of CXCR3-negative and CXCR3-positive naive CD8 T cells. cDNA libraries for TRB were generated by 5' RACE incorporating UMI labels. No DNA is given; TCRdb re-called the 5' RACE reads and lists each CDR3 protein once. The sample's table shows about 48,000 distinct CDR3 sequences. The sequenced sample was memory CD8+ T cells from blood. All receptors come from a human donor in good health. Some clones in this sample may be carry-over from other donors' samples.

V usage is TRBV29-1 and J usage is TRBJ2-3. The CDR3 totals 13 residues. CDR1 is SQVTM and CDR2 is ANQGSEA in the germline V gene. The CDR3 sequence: CSVPRGGTDTQYF.

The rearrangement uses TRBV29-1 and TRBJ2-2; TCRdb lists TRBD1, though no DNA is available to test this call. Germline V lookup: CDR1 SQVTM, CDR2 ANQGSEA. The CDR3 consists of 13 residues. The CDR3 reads CSGRTGATGELFF.

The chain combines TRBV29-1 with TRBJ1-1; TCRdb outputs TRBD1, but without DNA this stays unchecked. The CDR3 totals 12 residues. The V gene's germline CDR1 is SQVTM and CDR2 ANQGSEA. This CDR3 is CSVIPGGTEAFF. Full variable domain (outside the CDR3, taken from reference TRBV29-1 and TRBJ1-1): SAVISQKPSRDICQRGTSLTIQCQVDSQVTMMFWYRQQPGQSLTLIATANQGSEATYESGFVIDKFPISRPNLTFSTLTVSNMSPEDSSIYLCSVIPGGTEAFFGQGTRLTVV.

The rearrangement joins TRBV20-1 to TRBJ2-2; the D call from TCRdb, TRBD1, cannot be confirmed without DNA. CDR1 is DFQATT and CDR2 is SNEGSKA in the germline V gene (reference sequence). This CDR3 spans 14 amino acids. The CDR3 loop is CSARDPGATGELFF.

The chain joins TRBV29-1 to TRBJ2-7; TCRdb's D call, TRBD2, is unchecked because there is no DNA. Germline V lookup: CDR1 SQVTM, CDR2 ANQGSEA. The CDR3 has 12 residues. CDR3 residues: CSVQLGLDEQYF.

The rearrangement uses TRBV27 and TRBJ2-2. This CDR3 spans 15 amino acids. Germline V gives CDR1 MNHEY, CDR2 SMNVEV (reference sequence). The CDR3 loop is CASSWSDANTGELFF.

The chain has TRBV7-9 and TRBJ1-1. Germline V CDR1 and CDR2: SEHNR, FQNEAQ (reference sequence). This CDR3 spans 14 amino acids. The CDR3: CASSSGLGLSEAFF.

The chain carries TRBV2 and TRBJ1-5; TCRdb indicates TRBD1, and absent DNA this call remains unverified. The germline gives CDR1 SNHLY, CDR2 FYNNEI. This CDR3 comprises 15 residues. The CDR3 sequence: CASSGQGASNQPQHF.

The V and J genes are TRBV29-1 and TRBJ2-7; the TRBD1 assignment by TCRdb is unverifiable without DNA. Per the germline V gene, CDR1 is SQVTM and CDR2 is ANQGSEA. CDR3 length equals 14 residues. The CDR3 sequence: CSVEDGKSSYEQYF.

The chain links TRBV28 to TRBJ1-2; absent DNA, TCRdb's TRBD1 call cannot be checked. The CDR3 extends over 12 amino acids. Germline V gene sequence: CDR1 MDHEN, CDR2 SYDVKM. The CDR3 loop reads CASRHTGGGYTF.

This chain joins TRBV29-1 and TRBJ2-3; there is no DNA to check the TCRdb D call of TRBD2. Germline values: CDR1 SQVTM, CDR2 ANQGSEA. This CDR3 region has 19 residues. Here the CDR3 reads CSLARLAGGTTLPTDTQYF.

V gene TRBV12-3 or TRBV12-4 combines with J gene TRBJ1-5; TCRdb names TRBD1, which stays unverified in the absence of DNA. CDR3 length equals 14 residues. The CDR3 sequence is CASSPGGPNQPQHF.

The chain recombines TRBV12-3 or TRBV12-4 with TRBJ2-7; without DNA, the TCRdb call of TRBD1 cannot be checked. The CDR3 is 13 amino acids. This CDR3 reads CASTPGDGREQYF.

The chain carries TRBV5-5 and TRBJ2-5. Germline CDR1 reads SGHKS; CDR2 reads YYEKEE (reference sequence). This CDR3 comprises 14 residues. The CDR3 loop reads CASSSDWMKETQYF.

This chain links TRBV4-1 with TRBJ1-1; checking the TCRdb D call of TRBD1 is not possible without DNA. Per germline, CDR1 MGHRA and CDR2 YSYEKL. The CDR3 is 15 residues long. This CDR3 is CASSQMTETNTEAFF.

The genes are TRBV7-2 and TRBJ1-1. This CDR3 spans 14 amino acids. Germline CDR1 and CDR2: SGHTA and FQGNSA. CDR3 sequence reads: CASSLNPASTEAFF.

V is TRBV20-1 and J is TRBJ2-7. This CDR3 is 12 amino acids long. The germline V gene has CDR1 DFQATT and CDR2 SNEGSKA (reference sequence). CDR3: CSARGLDYEQYF.

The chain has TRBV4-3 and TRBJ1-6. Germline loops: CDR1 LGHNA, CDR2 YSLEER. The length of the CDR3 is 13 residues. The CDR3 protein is CASSLDLNSPLHF.

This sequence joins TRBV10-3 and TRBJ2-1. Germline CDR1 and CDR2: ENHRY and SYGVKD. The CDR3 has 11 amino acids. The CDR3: CAISDNHEQFF.

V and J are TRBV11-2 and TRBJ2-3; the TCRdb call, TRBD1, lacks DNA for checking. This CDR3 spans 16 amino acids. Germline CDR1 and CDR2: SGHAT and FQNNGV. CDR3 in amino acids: CASSLAAGGYTDTQYF.